One and the same sample provided the 11 T cell receptor beta chains below, sequenced in a study of spatial heterogeneity in lung cancer. TCRdb redid the calling of the 5' RACE reads with MiXCR, one entry per CDR3 protein. Found here are about 4,400 distinct CDR3 sequences, 30% to 35% of them singletons; the top ten hold roughly 35%. Time point meaning: sample taken at primary tumor resection. Whole RNA was taken from tumor, nontumor lung or frozen PBMC; it was then sequenced unsorted. Sequences were derived from PBMCs, sampled at surgery. These receptors came from a male donor with early-stage non-small cell lung cancer.

Comments on this clonotype: This beta chain is an unintended read in a library built for alpha chains; its size means little. The chain uses TRBV27 and TRBJ2-5, with 10 bases fitting TRBD2. Trimming at V came to 5 bases and at J to 6 bases, leaving 12 bases not matched to a gene. CDR3 length: 16 amino acids. Per germline, CDR1 MNHEY and CDR2 SMNVEV (reference sequence). The CDR3 reads CASSQEASGRRKTQYF. Written as DNA, the CDR3 is TGTGCCAGCAGTCAGGAGGCTAGCGGGAGACGAAAGACCCAGTACTTC.

About this clonotype itself: This beta chain is an off-target read within a library intended for alpha chains, so its frequency means little. The chain links TRBV19 to TRBJ2-6, with TRBD1 matching 9 bases. The CDR3 extends over 17 amino acids. Germline V CDR1 and CDR2: LNHDA, SQIVND (reference sequence). After removal of 8 bases from V and 4 bases from J, the junction contained 12 bases not matched to a gene. For the CDR3, the DNA is TGTGCCAGTTCTGGGACAGGGAAAGCAAGAGGGGCCAACGTCCTGACTTTC. This codes for CASSGTGKARGANVLTF.

Comments on this clonotype: This beta chain is an off-target read within a library intended for alpha chains, so its frequency means little. The V and J genes are TRBV5-1 and TRBJ2-7; D uncertain. The CDR3 consists of 15 residues. In germline, CDR1 is SGHRS, CDR2 YFSETQ. Trimming took 0 bases from V and 2 from J, leaving 12 bases between them. CDR3 sequence (DNA): TGCGCCAGCAGCTTGGGAGCAACCTCAGCCTACGAGCAGTACTTC. Its protein product is CASSLGATSAYEQYF. Drawing the rest from reference TRBV5-1 and TRBJ2-7, the complete variable domain is KAGVTQTPRYLIKTRGQQVTLSCSPISGHRSVSWYQQTPGQGLQFLFEYFSETQRNKGNFPGRFSGRQFSNSRSEMNVSTLELGDSALYLCASSLGATSAYEQYFGPGTRLTVT.

As regards this clonotype: Since the library was made to target alpha chains, this beta chain is a stray read and its abundance is not meaningful. V gene TRBV5-1 combines with J gene TRBJ2-1; a weak D match, TRBD1 (6 bases). The CDR3 has 15 residues. Trimming cost V 3 bases and J 9 bases, with 19 bases left between them. Germline V CDR1 and CDR2: SGHRS, YFSETQ. The CDR3 nucleotides are TGCGCCAGCAGCTCTCCCGGGACCAGGGGCGGTGAGCAGTTCTTC. Translating gives CASSSPGTRGGEQFF.

This clonotype is judged medium-sized. Being off target in a library aimed at alpha chains, this beta chain has a size of little meaning. The J gene is TRBJ2-4, the V gene TRBV3-1; D perhaps matches TRBD1 (6 bases). In germline, CDR1 is LGHDT, CDR2 YNNKEL (reference sequence). The CDR3 has 15 amino acids. Trimming took 2 bases from V and 2 from J, leaving 10 bases between them. The CDR3 DNA sequence: TGTGCCAGCAGCCAACAACAGGGTTCCAAAAACATTCAGTACTTC. Its protein product is CASSQQQGSKNIQYF.

A note on this clonotype: Since the library was made to target alpha chains, this beta chain is a stray read and its abundance is not meaningful. This sequence joins TRBV29-1 and TRBJ2-5; weak D call: TRBD2 (6 bases). Per the germline V gene, CDR1 is SQVTM and CDR2 is ANQGSEA. This CDR3 has 12 residues. The germline V and J ends were trimmed by 3 bases and 6 bases, with 11 bases remaining between them. CDR3 loop: CSVDEGGKTQYF. CDR3 DNA: TGCAGCGTTGATGAGGGCGGGAAGACCCAGTACTTC.

Of note for this clonotype: This beta chain turned up in a library designed for alpha chains; as an off-target read, its abundance says little. The V call is TRBV6-5, the J call TRBJ2-7; 9 nucleotides align to TRBD1. CDR1 and CDR2 (germline): MNHEY, SVGAGI. V lost 6 bases, J lost 6 bases, and 12 bases stayed unmatched. The CDR3 runs 15 residues. In nucleotides, the CDR3 is TGTGCCAGCAGCCAAACTCGGGACAGGGCCGGCGAGCAGTACTTC. Protein product: CASSQTRDRAGEQYF.

This clonotype was detected only a few times. This beta chain slipped into a library made for alpha chains as a stray read, so its size is not meaningful. The rearrangement joins TRBV21-1 to TRBJ2-7; the D segment call TRBD2 is taken from the table without a DNA check. TRBV21-1 is a pseudogene locus. The CDR3 extends over 15 amino acids. The CDR3 protein is CASTNRAPSSYEQYF. Written as DNA, the CDR3 is TGTGCCAGCACCAACCGGGCCCCGAGCTCCTACGAGCAGTACTTC.

As for this clonotype: This beta chain is an off-target read within a library intended for alpha chains, so its frequency means little. V usage is TRBV5-1 and J usage is TRBJ2-3; D perhaps matches TRBD2 (5 bases). The CDR3 extends over 15 amino acids. Trimming left V 1 base short and J 0 bases short, with 9 bases between. The V gene's germline CDR1 is SGHRS and CDR2 YFSETQ. The CDR3 DNA sequence: TGCGCCAGCAGCTTGAACGGGAAGAGCACAGATACGCAGTATTTT. It specifies CASSLNGKSTDTQYF.

Comment on this clonotype: This beta chain represents an off-target read in a library built for alpha chains; its size is of limited meaning. The chain uses TRBV12-3 or TRBV12-4 and TRBJ2-1; TRBD2 aligns across 7 bases. The trim removed 6 bases at V and 5 bases at J, leaving 7 bases unmatched. The CDR3 extends over 14 amino acids. CDR3 bases: TGTGCCAGCAGGGGGGGGGTAGCGAACAATGAGCAGTTCTTC. Its translation: CASRGGVANNEQFF.

This clonotype was picked up a small number of times. Since it is a stray read in a library aimed at alpha chains, this beta chain has a size that is not meaningful. This rearrangement joins TRBV29-1 to TRBJ2-1; perhaps TRBD1 as D (6 bases). Trimming left V 2 bases short and J 3 bases short, with 11 bases between. This CDR3 is 14 amino acids long. Germline lookup yields CDR1 SQVTM and CDR2 ANQGSEA. The CDR3 loop is CSVEYRGHYNEQFF. CDR3 bases: TGCAGCGTTGAATATCGGGGACACTACAATGAGCAGTTCTTC.